What follows describes a single T cell receptor (beta chain). What it binds is not known. The junction shows a germline mismatch at one end, possibly a read error. This CDR3 comprises 17 residues. From germline, CDR1 is SGHRS and CDR2 YFSETQ. As for time point: pre-treatment sample, taken before nivolumab and TIL therapy. Tumor tissue came from excised metastases, mostly pleural nodules or supraclavicular lymph nodes. Adults with stage 4 NSCLC were enrolled in a phase I trial. These data originate in a study of TIL therapy for anti-PD-1-resistant metastatic lung cancer. General study results and limits: Many TIL product clones were absent from baseline tumor, suggesting clonal contraction. TIL cultures after expansion showed higher clonality and lower diversity than baseline tumor (median about 5.6% vs 31%).

The libraries were made with immunoSEQ v3. The method was immunoSEQ multiplex PCR; TCRdb's version includes in-frame clones alone and lacks a portion of them. The repertoire holds about 50,000 clones, with less than 75% as singletons. The clonotype comes from a person aged 30 to 80 with non-small cell lung cancer. The starting material was tumor tissue, obtained at baseline. This chain connects TRBV5-1 to TRBJ2-3, with 14 bases matching TRBD2. The CDR3 protein is CASTLGLAGELTDTQYF. The CDR3 region has the DNA TGCGCCAGCACCTTGGGACTAGCGGGGGAGCTCACAGATACGCAGTATTTT.